The 14 T cell receptor beta chains given below trace back to one sample, sequenced in a study of cytomegalovirus exposure and HLA in healthy donors. Primers included in the PCR were 60 Vbeta and 13 Jbeta primers. Method: immunoSEQ multiplex PCR; TCRdb's copy keeps in-frame clones and lacks some. In the table there are around 99,000 clones, over 60% of which are singletons. Sequencing was carried out using PBMCs. Receptors originate from a male donor in good health and CMV-seronegative.

In this sample, this clone turned up a few times. The V and J genes are TRBV30 and TRBJ1-2; 7 nucleotides line up with TRBD1. The CDR3 spans 12 residues. V shed 4 bases, J shed 3 bases, and the junction held 2 bases outside the gene matches. In germline, CDR1 is GTSNPN, CDR2 SVGIG (reference sequence). The CDR3 spells CAWNRGDYGYTF. DNA of the CDR3: TGTGCCTGGAACAGGGGTGACTATGGCTACACCTTC.

This clone was counted a single time. The V call is TRBV11-3, the J call TRBJ2-2; TRBD2 might be the D (6 bases). From germline, CDR1 is SGHNT and CDR2 YENEEA. V lost 1 base and J lost 9, with 18 bases in between. CDR3 size: 16 residues. The CDR3 DNA is TGTGCCAGCAGCTTAGGGGGCAGCGGGTCGGGTCGGGAGCTGTTTTTT. It codes for CASSLGGSGSGRELFF.

CDR3 loop: CASRQGSAYNEQFF. CDR3 DNA sequence: TGCGCCAGCCGACAGGGGTCGGCCTACAATGAGCAGTTCTTC. The chain uses TRBV10-2 and TRBJ2-1; 8 nucleotides agree with TRBD1. Per the germline V gene, CDR1 is WSHSY and CDR2 is SAAADI. This CDR3 contains 14 residues. Unmatched junction bases numbered 5, after V lost 8 bases and J lost 2 bases.

This clone is a singleton in its sample. The chain uses TRBV29-1 and TRBJ1-2; D gene unclear. CDR1 is SQVTM, CDR2 ANQGSEA, per germline. The V end lost 3 bases, the J end lost 2 bases, and 13 bases lay between the germline ends. The CDR3 contains 14 residues. The chain's CDR3 is CSVESWGGNYGYTF. The CDR3 DNA reads TGCAGCGTTGAGAGCTGGGGAGGGAACTATGGCTACACCTTC.

The rearrangement uses TRBV11-2 and TRBJ2-1, with 7 bases fitting TRBD1. CDR3 length: 14 residues. With V trimmed by 4 bases and J by 4 bases, 4 bases remained unmatched. Per the germline V gene, CDR1 is SGHAT and CDR2 is FQNNGV. In DNA form, the CDR3 reads TGTGCCAGCAGCTCCGGGACAGTTTACAATGAGCAGTTCTTC. Translation: CASSSGTVYNEQFF.

V usage is TRBV5-6 and J usage is TRBJ1-1; D may be TRBD1 (6 bases). The CDR3 consists of 14 residues. CDR1 and CDR2 (germline): SGHDT, YYEEEE. The V gene lost 3 bases and the J gene lost 1 base, with 10 bases spanning the gap. DNA for the CDR3: TGTGCCAGCAGCTACGGGGGGGCGAACACTGAAGCTTTCTTT. Its translation: CASSYGGANTEAFF.

The V gene is TRBV9, the J gene TRBJ2-3; 10 bases are shared with TRBD2. Germline values: CDR1 SGDLS, CDR2 YYNGEE. The junction had 2 bases not matched to a gene; V was cut back by 3 bases and J by 1 base. This CDR3 has 15 amino acids. This CDR3 is CASSEGTSGTDTQYF. The DNA of the CDR3 is TGTGCCAGCAGCGAGGGGACTAGCGGCACAGATACGCAGTATTTT.

This clone was found once. The chain combines TRBV7-2 with TRBJ1-2, with D perhaps matching TRBD1 (5 bases). Trimming removed 2 bases from V and 4 bases from J, with 8 bases in between. CDR3 length: 13 residues. Germline CDR1 SGHTA, CDR2 FQGNSA. In nucleotides, the CDR3 is TGTGCCAGCAGCTTATCAGGGTTCTATGGCTACACCTTC. This gives the protein CASSLSGFYGYTF.

CDR3 sequence: CASPGADQLFF. The CDR3 DNA reads as TGCGCCAGTCCGGGAGCAGACCAACTGTTTTTT. The chain employs TRBV23-1 and TRBJ1-4, with D uncertain. TRBV23-1 is an open reading frame whose function is uncertain. The CDR3 loop spans 11 amino acids. V was clipped by 9 bases and J by 12 bases, with 14 bases between them.

This clone showed up just a few times. The chain's CDR3 is CASSQPQRTANTEAFF. The CDR3 DNA sequence: TGTGCCAGCAGCCAACCCCAGAGGACAGCGAACACTGAAGCTTTCTTT. This sequence joins TRBV4-2 and TRBJ1-1; weak D call: TRBD1 (6 bases). CDR3 length: 16 amino acids. V dropped 2 bases and J dropped 1 base, with 14 bases sitting between them. Germline-derived CDR1 and CDR2 are LGHNA and YNFKEQ.

The chain joins TRBV7-8 to TRBJ2-5, with 8 bases matching TRBD1. The junction had 3 bases not matched to a gene; V was cut back by 2 bases and J by 4 bases. The CDR3 has 14 residues. Germline V lookup: CDR1 SGHVS, CDR2 FQNEAQ. CDR3 in DNA: TGTGCCAGCAGCTTACCTGGACAGGGAGAGACCCAGTACTTC. The encoded protein is CASSLPGQGETQYF.

The genes are TRBV18 and TRBJ1-2; D might be TRBD1 (6 bases). The germline V gene encodes CDR1 KGHSH and CDR2 LQKENI. The CDR3 extends over 14 amino acids. Trimming pared 6 bases from V and 2 bases from J, leaving 13 bases between. CDR3 nucleotides: TGTGCCAGCTCTACAGGGCATGGGAACTATGGCTACACCTTC. It translates to CASSTGHGNYGYTF.

V gene TRBV9 combines with J gene TRBJ2-5; 7 bases agree with TRBD2. Germline V gene data show CDR1 as SGDLS and CDR2 as YYNGEE. V was clipped by 1 base and J by 4 bases; unmatched bases: 4. This CDR3 is 14 amino acids long. CDR3 bases: TGTGCCAGCAGCGTAATGGGGGGGGGAGAGACCCAGTACTTC. This gives the protein CASSVMGGGETQYF.

The rearrangement joins TRBV6-1 to TRBJ1-1; 10 bases line up with TRBD1. Trimming removed 6 bases from V and 4 bases from J; junction bases left unmatched: 5. CDR1 is MNHNS and CDR2 is SASEGT in the germline V gene. CDR3 length: 14 residues. Here the CDR3 DNA reads TGTGCCAGCAGCGTGGGACAGGGGTCCACTGAAGCTTTCTTT. As protein: CASSVGQGSTEAFF.